What follows is one T cell receptor (beta chain) and its context. Its cognate antigen is unknown. The germline CDR1 and CDR2 sequences are MNHNY and SVGAGI (reference sequence). Trimming at V came to 4 bases and at J to 2 bases, leaving 2 bases not matched to a gene. This CDR3 comprises 14 residues. These data originate in a study of shared clonotypes between healthy human individuals. Study-level points and caveats: The genetic and exposure-history diversity represented was limited by few donors.

The assay ran at deep level. Method: immunoSEQ multiplex PCR; TCRdb's copy keeps in-frame clones and lacks some. Of more than 450,000 clones in the sample, more than 65% were seen once. Source material: PBMCs. The sequence was collected from a woman in her 40s in good health. Some clones in this sample may be carry-over from other donors' samples. This chain connects TRBV6-6 to TRBJ1-1, with TRBD1 matching over 9 bases. CDR3 sequence (DNA): TGTGCCAGCAGTTCGGGACAGGGTAACACTGAAGCTTTCTTT. Amino acids: CASSSGQGNTEAFF.